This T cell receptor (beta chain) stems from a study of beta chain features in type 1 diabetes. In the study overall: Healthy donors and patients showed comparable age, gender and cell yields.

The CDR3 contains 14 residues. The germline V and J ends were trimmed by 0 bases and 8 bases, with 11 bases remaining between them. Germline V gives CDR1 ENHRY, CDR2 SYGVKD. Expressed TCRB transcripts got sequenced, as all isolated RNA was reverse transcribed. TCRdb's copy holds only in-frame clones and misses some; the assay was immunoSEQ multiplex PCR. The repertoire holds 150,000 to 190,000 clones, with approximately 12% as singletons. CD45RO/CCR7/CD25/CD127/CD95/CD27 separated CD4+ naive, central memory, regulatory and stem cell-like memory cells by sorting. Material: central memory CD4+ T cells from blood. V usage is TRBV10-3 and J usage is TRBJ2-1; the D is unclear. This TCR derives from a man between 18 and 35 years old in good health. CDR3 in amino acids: CAISESMFGDEQFF. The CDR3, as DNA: TGTGCCATCAGTGAGTCGATGTTTGGCGATGAGCAGTTCTTC.